Following are 22 T cell receptor beta chains from one sample sequenced in a study of shared clonotypes between healthy human individuals. Sequencing was performed with immunoSEQ multiplex PCR; in TCRdb, only in-frame clones are kept and a portion is missing. Among about 1 million clones listed, approximately 76% were seen once. Sequenced material: memory CD4+ T cells sorted from blood. Subset denoted: CD45RA-negative fraction. The receptor source for this set is a man aged 18 to 29 in good health.

The chain is built from TRBV5-8 and TRBJ1-1, with 7 nucleotides matching TRBD1. The germline CDR1 and CDR2 sequences are SGHTS and YDEGEE. The J segment lost 1 base and the V segment lost 5 bases, leaving 8 bases of the junction unmatched. CDR3 length: 15 residues. As DNA, the CDR3 is TGTGCCAGCAGTCCTCGGGACAGACCGAACACTGAAGCTTTCTTT. Translated, it gives CASSPRDRPNTEAFF.

The V call is TRBV9, the J call TRBJ2-7, with a weak D call TRBD2 (6 bases). Germline V gene sequence: CDR1 SGDLS, CDR2 YYNGEE. The CDR3 is 15 residues long. V was cut by 0 bases and J by 1 base, with 11 bases left in between. The CDR3 region is CASSVAGTGSYEQYF. The CDR3 bases are TGTGCCAGCAGCGTAGCCGGGACTGGGTCCTACGAGCAGTACTTC.

This chain uses TRBV20-1 with TRBJ1-5, with 8 nucleotides matching TRBD1. CDR1 and CDR2 from the germline V gene are DFQATT and SNEGSKA (reference sequence). Germline trimming cut 4 bases from V and 9 bases from J; bases unmatched to any gene: 2. This CDR3 is built from 11 residues. The CDR3 DNA reads TGCAGTGCTACAGGGGGCGGGCCCCAGCATTTT. Translation: CSATGGGPQHF.

This clone was found many times. V is TRBV5-5 and J is TRBJ1-6; 9 bases fit TRBD1. Germline-derived CDR1 and CDR2 are SGHKS and YYEKEE (reference sequence). This CDR3 comprises 16 residues. With 5 bases clipped from V and 7 bases from J, the junction kept 10 bases outside the gene matches. CDR3 sequence (DNA): TGTGCCAGCAGTTTCGACCACGGGACAGGGAATTCACCCCTCCACTTT. Translated, it gives CASSFDHGTGNSPLHF.

The V call is TRBV11-2, the J call TRBJ2-1, with 7 positions matching TRBD2. With V trimmed by 2 bases and J by 9 bases, 13 bases remained unmatched. Germline V gene sequence: CDR1 SGHAT, CDR2 FQNNGV. This CDR3 is 16 amino acids long. CDR3 nucleotides: TGTGCCAGCAGCTTAAGAGGTCCCAGGACTAGTGGTGAGCAGTTCTTC. It codes for CASSLRGPRTSGEQFF.

The genes are TRBV7-2 and TRBJ2-5; TRBD2 matches 10 bases. V gave up 3 bases and J gave up 1 base; unmatched junction bases: 5. Germline V gene lookup returns CDR1 SGHTA and CDR2 FQGNSA. The CDR3 loop spans 16 amino acids. CDR3 loop: CASSLIAGGPQETQYF. The DNA of the CDR3 is TGTGCCAGCAGCTTGATAGCGGGAGGCCCCCAAGAGACCCAGTACTTC.

Details on this clone: Additional DNA sequences in this sample encode the identical CDR3. V and J are TRBV5-1 and TRBJ1-1, with D possibly TRBD1 on 6 matching bases. CDR1 is SGHRS, CDR2 YFSETQ, per germline. The CDR3 sequence is 13 residues long. V gave up 4 bases and J gave up 4 bases, with 11 bases separating them. In DNA form, the CDR3 reads TGCGCCAGCAGCAGCCTACAGGGCACTGAAGCTTTCTTT. This codes for CASSSLQGTEAFF. The variable domain in full, with the rest retrieved from reference TRBV5-1 and TRBJ1-1, is KAGVTQTPRYLIKTRGQQVTLSCSPISGHRSVSWYQQTPGQGLQFLFEYFSETQRNKGNFPGRFSGRQFSNSRSEMNVSTLELGDSALYLCASSSLQGTEAFFGQGTRLTVV.

This clone was counted between two and nine times. J is TRBJ2-7 and V is TRBV5-8; D is unresolved. Germline loops: CDR1 SGHTS, CDR2 YDEGEE. CDR3 length equals 15 residues. The V end lost 3 bases, the J end lost 3 bases, and 16 bases lay between the germline ends. CDR3 loop: CASSYAPRDLYEQYF. In DNA, the CDR3 is TGTGCCAGCAGCTACGCCCCAAGAGACCTCTACGAGCAGTACTTC.

CDR3 sequence reads: CASSLTRNTEAFF. Here the CDR3 DNA reads TGTGCCAGCAGCCTAACCCGGAACACTGAAGCTTTCTTT. J is TRBJ1-1 and V is TRBV4-2; D is unresolved. The germline V gene has CDR1 LGHNA and CDR2 YNFKEQ. Trimming took off 4 bases at V and 1 base at J, with 7 bases between the two ends. The CDR3 contains 13 residues.

This rearrangement joins TRBV15 to TRBJ2-1; D uncertain. Trimming took off 1 base at V and 5 bases at J, with 6 bases between the two ends. The CDR3 spans 13 residues. Germline-derived CDR1 and CDR2 are LNHNV and YYDKDF (reference sequence). CDR3 amino acids: CATSRGNDNEQFF. CDR3 nucleotides: TGTGCCACCAGCAGAGGTAACGACAATGAGCAGTTCTTC.

V is TRBV7-9 and J is TRBJ1-3; perhaps TRBD1 as D (5 bases). Germline V lookup: CDR1 SEHNR, CDR2 FQNEAQ (reference sequence). This CDR3 spans 13 amino acids. V lost 8 bases to trimming and J lost 2 bases, with 10 bases between them. The chain's CDR3 is CASGRGTGNTIYF. CDR3 DNA sequence: TGTGCCAGCGGTCGGGGGACTGGAAACACCATATATTTT.

The chain uses TRBV29-1 and TRBJ2-3; D might be TRBD1 (6 bases). V was cut by 5 bases and J by 2 bases, with 20 bases left in between. The CDR3 consists of 16 residues. The germline gives CDR1 SQVTM, CDR2 ANQGSEA. CDR3 in amino acids: CSVYPDRRSFTDTQYF. The CDR3 nucleotides are TGCAGCGTTTATCCCGACAGGAGATCATTCACAGATACGCAGTATTTT.

The chain links TRBV7-3 to TRBJ1-1; no reliable D call. CDR1 and CDR2 (germline): SGHTA, FQGTGA. The CDR3 has 13 residues. V lost 3 bases to trimming and J lost 4 bases, with 9 bases between them. CDR3 DNA sequence: TGTGCCAGCAGCTTTTCAGCGGGCACTGAAGCTTTCTTT. The encoded protein is CASSFSAGTEAFF.

The chain is built from TRBV5-1 and TRBJ2-2, with 7 bases fitting TRBD2. CDR3 size: 15 residues. Per the germline V gene, CDR1 is SGHRS and CDR2 is YFSETQ. J was trimmed by 4 bases and V by 3 bases; bases with no gene match: 6. Written as DNA, the CDR3 is TGCGCCAGCAGCTCGGCGGGAGACACCACCGGGGAGCTGTTTTTT. It specifies CASSSAGDTTGELFF.

J is TRBJ1-4 and V is TRBV7-2; D is ambiguous. CDR3 length: 14 amino acids. Germline lookup yields CDR1 SGHTA and CDR2 FQGNSA. V lost 3 bases, J lost 8 bases, and 13 bases lay in between. The CDR3 sequence is CASSFFEQREKLFF. For the CDR3, the DNA is TGTGCCAGCAGCTTTTTCGAGCAGCGGGAAAAACTGTTTTTT.

At least ten counts were recorded for this clone. The rearrangement links TRBV7-6 to TRBJ2-7, with 9 bases aligning to TRBD1. J gave up 7 bases and V 6 bases, and 10 bases lay outside the gene matches. Germline V gives CDR1 SGHVS, CDR2 FNYEAQ. The CDR3 extends over 14 amino acids. The CDR3, as DNA: TGTGCCAGCAGGTCCGGGACAGGGACTGGTGAGCAGTACTTC. This encodes CASRSGTGTGEQYF.

The rearrangement joins TRBV4-1 to TRBJ1-2; D remains ambiguous. Trimming shortened V by 4 bases and J by 7 bases, and 22 bases separated the two germline ends. Germline values: CDR1 MGHRA, CDR2 YSYEKL. This CDR3 is built from 16 residues. The CDR3 DNA sequence: TGCGCCAGCAGCCCTTTAATCCAGGCGTCTAAGGCTGGCTACACCTTC. Translating gives CASSPLIQASKAGYTF.

This clone was seen more than once but under ten times. This chain uses TRBV6-4 with TRBJ2-2, with D possibly being TRBD2 (6 bases). Germline-derived CDR1 and CDR2 are MRHNA and SNTAGT. The CDR3 runs to 16 residues. V was cut by 3 bases and J by 1 base, with 12 bases left in between. In nucleotides, the CDR3 is TGTGCCAGCAGTGAAAGGGGAGGCCTGAACACCGGGGAGCTGTTTTTT. It specifies CASSERGGLNTGELFF.

DNA of the CDR3: TGTGCCAGCAGTTCCCAGCTAGGCCCATACAATGAGCAGTTCTTC. Translated, it gives CASSSQLGPYNEQFF. The chain employs TRBV6-4 and TRBJ2-1; D gene unclear. Germline CDR1 reads MRHNA; CDR2 reads SNTAGT. Trimming took off 5 bases at V and 4 bases at J, with 15 bases between the two ends. The CDR3 sequence is 15 residues long.

The gene calls are TRBV20-1 and TRBJ1-4; no definite D call. Looked up from germline, CDR1 is DFQATT and CDR2 is SNEGSKA (reference sequence). The CDR3 has 11 amino acids. The V gene lost 5 bases and the J gene lost 7 bases, with 8 bases spanning the gap. The CDR3 loop is CSAPLGEKLFF. The CDR3 bases are TGCAGTGCTCCTTTGGGTGAAAAACTGTTTTTT.

This rearrangement joins TRBV5-1 to TRBJ2-7; 7 positions match TRBD1. The CDR3 is 14 residues long. J was trimmed by 4 bases and V by 4 bases; bases with no gene match: 8. Germline V gives CDR1 SGHRS, CDR2 YFSETQ. CDR3 sequence: CASSNRDRGYEQYF. The CDR3 DNA is TGCGCCAGCAGCAACCGGGACAGAGGATACGAGCAGTACTTC.

This clone was detected only a few times. This rearrangement joins TRBV19 to TRBJ1-5; the match to TRBD1 covers 9 bases. Germline V CDR1 and CDR2: LNHDA, SQIVND (reference sequence). Trimming removed 6 bases from V and 4 bases from J; junction bases left unmatched: 7. The CDR3 length is 15 residues. This chain's CDR3 is CASRKAGQGNQPQHF. In nucleotides, the CDR3 is TGTGCCAGTAGAAAAGCGGGACAGGGTAATCAGCCCCAGCATTTT.